Listed here are 20 T cell receptor beta chains from one sample, sequenced in a study of T-cell memory formation after mild COVID-19. TCRdb reprocessed the 5' RACE reads with MiXCR, giving one entry per CDR3 protein. The repertoire has about 450,000 distinct CDR3 sequences, 20% to 30% of them found once; the top ten carry under 15%. The sample consisted of PBMCs or a T cell subset sorted from them (not recorded which). These receptors were taken from an adult woman who had mild COVID-19 (a few samples of this study predate the infection). Cell type and time point are not known.

The rearrangement links TRBV2 to TRBJ1-1; the D is unclear. CDR3 length equals 14 residues. From germline, CDR1 is SNHLY and CDR2 FYNNEI. With 2 bases removed from V and 1 base from J, the gap between germline ends came to 8 bases. CDR3 protein: CASSERSRNTEAFF. CDR3 nucleotide sequence: TGTGCCAGCAGTGAACGGTCCAGGAACACTGAAGCTTTCTTT.

The chain joins TRBV7-6 to TRBJ2-2; no reliable D call. There are 14 residues in the CDR3. V dropped 2 bases and J dropped 0 bases, with 4 bases sitting between them. Germline values: CDR1 SGHVS, CDR2 FNYEAQ. CDR3 region: CASSLLSNTGELFF. As DNA, the CDR3 is TGTGCCAGCAGCTTATTGTCGAACACCGGGGAGCTGTTTTTT.

The table lists this clonotype with a few counts. The chain joins TRBV4-1 to TRBJ1-2, with D possibly being TRBD1 (6 bases). The CDR3 runs to 16 residues. V gave up 5 bases and J gave up 3 bases, with 19 bases separating them. CDR1 is MGHRA, CDR2 YSYEKL, per germline. The DNA of the CDR3 is TGCGCCAGCAGCTCGGTGCCCGAACAGGGAGACTATGGCTACACCTTC. Amino acids: CASSSVPEQGDYGYTF.

This sequence joins TRBV10-3 and TRBJ2-3; possibly TRBD1 or TRBD2 for D (5 bases each). Germline values: CDR1 ENHRY, CDR2 SYGVKD. V was pared by 2 bases and J by 0 bases, with 12 bases between. The length of the CDR3 is 16 residues. CDR3 nucleotides: TGTGCCATCAGTGAGGGGACCACCCTAAGCACAGATACGCAGTATTTT. It yields the protein CAISEGTTLSTDTQYF.

The J gene is TRBJ2-3, the V gene TRBV20-1, with D tentatively TRBD2 (5 bases). CDR3 length equals 12 residues. V lost 3 bases and J lost 2, with 6 bases in between. Looked up from germline, CDR1 is DFQATT and CDR2 is SNEGSKA (reference sequence). The CDR3 nucleotides read TGCAGTGCTAGGAGGGACACAGATACGCAGTATTTT. Amino acid sequence: CSARRDTDTQYF.

This clonotype was counted between two and nine times. The rearrangement uses TRBV6-6 and TRBJ1-5; 7 nucleotides agree with TRBD1. V dropped 5 bases and J dropped 5; count of bases not matched to a gene: 6. Looked up from germline, CDR1 is MNHNY and CDR2 is SVGAGI (reference sequence). This CDR3 comprises 14 residues. The CDR3 DNA sequence: TGTGCCAGCAGTAATCACAGGGGCGATCAGCCCCAGCATTTT. Its protein product is CASSNHRGDQPQHF.

V is TRBV6-1 and J is TRBJ2-2, with D possibly TRBD2 on 6 matching bases. The CDR3 covers 13 residues. Germline V CDR1 and CDR2: MNHNS, SASEGT. Trimming shortened V by 6 bases and J by 4 bases, and 9 bases separated the two germline ends. The CDR3 DNA reads TGTGCCAGCAGCATCGGGAGCACCGGGGAGCTGTTTTTT. The encoded protein is CASSIGSTGELFF.

This chain links TRBV29-1 with TRBJ1-2, with D possibly TRBD1 on 5 matching bases. V was trimmed by 2 bases and J by 3 bases, leaving 10 bases between them. CDR1 and CDR2 from the germline V gene are SQVTM and ANQGSEA. The CDR3 consists of 13 residues. CDR3 DNA sequence: TGCAGCGTTGAACAGGGCCCCGACTATGGCTACACCTTC. Translating it yields CSVEQGPDYGYTF.

Notes on this clonotype: This CDR3 fails to terminate in the conserved phenylalanine or tryptophan, so it likely reflects a read error. The chain recombines TRBV6-5 with TRBJ1-2; perhaps TRBD1 as D (5 bases). Germline lookup yields CDR1 MNHEY and CDR2 SVGAGI. V dropped 6 bases and J dropped 8 bases, with 16 bases sitting between them. This CDR3 has 13 residues. The CDR3 is CASRALSGWGYTL. The CDR3 nucleotides read TGTGCCAGCAGGGCTCTGTCAGGGTGGGGCTACACCTTA.

This clonotype appeared a few times. In DNA form, the CDR3 reads TGTGCCAGCAGTTTAATAGCGGGAGTAGGCGAGCAGTACTTC. It codes for CASSLIAGVGEQYF. The V call is TRBV12-3 or TRBV12-4, the J call TRBJ2-7, with TRBD2 matching 9 bases. The CDR3 length is 14 residues. The trim removed 2 bases at V and 6 bases at J, leaving 5 bases unmatched.

The V call is TRBV5-6, the J call TRBJ2-7; no firm D call. V shed 4 bases and J shed 6 bases, with 8 bases lying between them. Germline CDR1 is SGHDT and CDR2 is YYEEEE. The CDR3 spans 11 residues. The CDR3 DNA reads as TGTGCCAGCAGCGTCCGGGCCGAGCAGTACTTC. Encoded protein: CASSVRAEQYF.

V is TRBV5-1 and J is TRBJ1-6; TRBD1 might be the D (6 bases). The germline gives CDR1 SGHRS, CDR2 YFSETQ. The V and J ends lost 0 bases and 10 bases respectively, with 11 bases between them. This CDR3 contains 14 residues. CDR3 amino acids: CASSLDGGRSPLHF. The CDR3 DNA sequence: TGCGCCAGCAGCTTGGACGGGGGCCGGTCACCCCTCCACTTT. The variable domain in full, with the rest retrieved from reference TRBV5-1 and TRBJ1-6, is KAGVTQTPRYLIKTRGQQVTLSCSPISGHRSVSWYQQTPGQGLQFLFEYFSETQRNKGNFPGRFSGRQFSNSRSEMNVSTLELGDSALYLCASSLDGGRSPLHFGNGTRLTVT.

The genes are TRBV5-1 and TRBJ2-7, with D perhaps TRBD1 (5 bases). This CDR3 comprises 13 residues. CDR1 SGHRS and CDR2 YFSETQ come from the germline V gene. Trimming took off 5 bases at V and 2 bases at J, with 11 bases between the two ends. The CDR3: CASRTTAAYEQYF. The CDR3 bases are TGCGCCAGCAGAACGACAGCCGCCTACGAGCAGTACTTC.

The chain uses TRBV24-1 and TRBJ2-3; D might be TRBD2 (6 bases). The V gene's germline CDR1 is KGHDR and CDR2 SFDVKD. Deletions cut 3 bases from V and 0 bases from J, with 12 bases between. CDR3 length equals 16 residues. The CDR3 loop reads CATSDRYGTSTDTQYF. CDR3 DNA: TGTGCCACCAGTGATCGATACGGGACTAGCACAGATACGCAGTATTTT.

The chain uses TRBV12-3 or TRBV12-4 and TRBJ1-2; a possible D gene is TRBD1 (6 bases). This CDR3 has 11 amino acids. Trimming cost V 6 bases and J 6 bases, with 8 bases left between them. CDR3 sequence reads: CASRRGDGYTF. The CDR3 DNA sequence: TGTGCCAGCAGGAGGGGGGATGGCTACACCTTC.

The CDR3, as DNA: TGCGCCAGCAGCCAAGGGGTTTCGGGAGACGAAGCTTTCTTT. Its protein is CASSQGVSGDEAFF. The chain combines TRBV4-1 with TRBJ1-1; D is uncertain. In germline, CDR1 is MGHRA, CDR2 YSYEKL. V gave up 1 base and J gave up 8 bases, with 14 bases separating them. This CDR3 is 14 amino acids long.

The rearrangement uses TRBV4-1 and TRBJ2-1; TRBD2 aligns across 11 bases. Germline V lookup: CDR1 MGHRA, CDR2 YSYEKL. The CDR3 covers 17 residues. Germline trimming cut 1 base from V and 3 bases from J; bases unmatched to any gene: 5. The CDR3 loop reads CASSQGSGTSGYNEQFF. The CDR3 region has the DNA TGCGCCAGCAGCCAAGGCTCTGGGACTAGCGGCTACAATGAGCAGTTCTTC.

This clonotype was counted only a few times. The J gene is TRBJ2-1, the V gene TRBV6-2 or TRBV6-3; 9 nucleotides align to TRBD2. The CDR3 runs to 15 residues. From germline, CDR1 is MNHEY and CDR2 SVGEGT. Trimming cost V 0 bases and J 5 bases; bases outside gene matches: 2. The CDR3, as DNA: TGTGCCAGCAGTTACTCGGGACTAGCCGACAATGAGCAGTTCTTC. Amino acids: CASSYSGLADNEQFF.

The chain couples TRBV30 to TRBJ2-3, with 7 positions matching TRBD1. The CDR3 totals 15 residues. Trimming removed 1 base from V and 6 bases from J; junction bases left unmatched: 10. Germline V gene data show CDR1 as GTSNPN and CDR2 as SVGIG (reference sequence). The DNA of the CDR3 is TGTGCCTGGAGTGCCAAGGGGGCAGGGGCCGATACGCAGTATTTT. It yields the protein CAWSAKGAGADTQYF.

V and J are TRBV30 and TRBJ2-1; possible D gene TRBD2, 6 bases. Trimming shortened V by 2 bases and J by 13 bases, and 9 bases separated the two germline ends. The CDR3 runs to 10 residues. Germline-derived CDR1 and CDR2 are GTSNPN and SVGIG (reference sequence). The CDR3 bases are TGTGCCTGGAGTTACGGGACTCAGTTCTTC. This gives the protein CAWSYGTQFF.